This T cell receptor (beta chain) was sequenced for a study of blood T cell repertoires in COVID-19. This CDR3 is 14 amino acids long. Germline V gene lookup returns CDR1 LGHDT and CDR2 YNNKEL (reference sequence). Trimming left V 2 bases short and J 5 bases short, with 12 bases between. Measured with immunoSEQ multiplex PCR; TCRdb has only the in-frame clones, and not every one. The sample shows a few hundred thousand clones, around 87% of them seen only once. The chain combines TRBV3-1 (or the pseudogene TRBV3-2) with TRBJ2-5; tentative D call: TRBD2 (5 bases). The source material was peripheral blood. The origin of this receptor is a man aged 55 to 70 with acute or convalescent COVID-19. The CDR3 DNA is TGTGCCAGCAGCCAATGGGGTCGAGGGGAGACCCAGTACTTC. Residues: CASSQWGRGETQYF.